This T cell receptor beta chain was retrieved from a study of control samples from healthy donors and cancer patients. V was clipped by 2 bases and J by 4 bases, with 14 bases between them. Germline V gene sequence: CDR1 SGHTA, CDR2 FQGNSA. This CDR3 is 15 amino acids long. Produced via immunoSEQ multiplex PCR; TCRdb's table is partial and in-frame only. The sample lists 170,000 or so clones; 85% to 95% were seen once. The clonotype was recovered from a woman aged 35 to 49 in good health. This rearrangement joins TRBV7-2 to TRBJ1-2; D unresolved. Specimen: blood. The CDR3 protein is CASSLSPAALYGYTF. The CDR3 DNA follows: TGTGCCAGCAGCTTATCCCCAGCAGCCCTCTATGGCTACACCTTC.